This entry lists 2 T cell receptor beta chains sequenced from one sample in a study of PD-1 blockade in mismatch repair-deficient tumors. Some clones are missing from TCRdb's copy, which holds only in-frame ones; the method was immunoSEQ multiplex PCR. The table has approximately 23,000 clones, roughly 83% seen once. Sample: PBMCs, taken before pembrolizumab treatment. The receptors stem from an adult with mismatch repair-deficient cancer.

This clone was seen only a few times. V gene TRBV21-1 combines with J gene TRBJ1-1. TRBV21-1 is a pseudogene locus. The CDR3 is 14 residues long. CDR3 in DNA: TGTGCCAGCATTCCATTGGGGGGGGACACTGAAGCTTTCTTT. It is translated as CASIPLGGDTEAFF.

J is TRBJ1-6 and V is TRBV5-1, with D tentatively TRBD1 (6 bases). The germline gives CDR1 SGHRS, CDR2 YFSETQ. Trimming stripped 4 bases from V and 2 bases from J, with 13 bases between. The CDR3 consists of 16 residues. This CDR3 reads CASSLMAGAYNSPLHF. As DNA, the CDR3 is TGCGCCAGCAGCCTCATGGCAGGGGCCTATAATTCACCCCTCCACTTT.